This T cell receptor beta chain was observed in a study of T cell responses to AZD1222 COVID-19 vaccine. Looking at the study overall: The analysis combined second doses at about 4 or about 12 weeks.

This clone was seen once. Its target is not known. Whole-study findings and limits: Researchers took repertoire samples only after the peak T cell response had come.

The germline V gene encodes CDR1 MNHEY and CDR2 SMNVEV (reference sequence). J gave up 5 bases and V 6 bases, and 7 bases lay outside the gene matches. This CDR3 spans 14 amino acids. Some clones are missing from TCRdb's copy, which holds only in-frame ones; the method was immunoSEQ multiplex PCR. This table has roughly 150,000 clones, roughly 91% appearing once. This chain links TRBV27 with TRBJ2-5; 9 bases fit TRBD1. The clonotype was recovered from an adult in good health. The sequenced sample was peripheral blood, obtained on day 0 of AZD1222 vaccination. CDR3 sequence (DNA): TGTGCCAGCAGCCAACAGGGGGCTGGGGAGACCCAGTACTTC. Its translation is CASSQQGAGETQYF.